These 9 T cell receptor beta chains originate from one sample sequenced in a study of cytotoxic CD8 clonotypes in ibrutinib-treated CLL. Clones were read by immunoSEQ multiplex PCR, and TCRdb kept only the in-frame ones, dropping some. The sample lists about 160,000 clones, 70% to 90% occurring once. Source: PBMCs, taken at disease progression, from a patient treated with ibrutinib. The receptors originated from a human donor with chronic lymphocytic leukemia.

V gene TRBV6-6 combines with J gene TRBJ2-7, with D uncertain. The CDR3 spans 13 residues. Germline lookup yields CDR1 MNHNY and CDR2 SVGAGI (reference sequence). Trimming pared 2 bases from V and 7 bases from J, leaving 12 bases between. CDR3 in DNA: TGTGCCAGCAGTTACGAATCGCAGTATGAGCAGTACTTC. This sequence encodes CASSYESQYEQYF.

The chain recombines TRBV5-5 with TRBJ1-3, with a possible D match to TRBD1 (5 bases). The CDR3 has 15 amino acids. Germline V gene sequence: CDR1 SGHKS, CDR2 YYEKEE (reference sequence). With 4 bases removed from V and 9 bases from J, the gap between germline ends came to 20 bases. CDR3 coding DNA: TGTGCCAGCAGCGCCGAGTTTGCGGGGGTGACCACCATATATTTT. It encodes CASSAEFAGVTTIYF.

The V and J genes are TRBV6-1 and TRBJ1-5; a weak D match, TRBD1 (5 bases). CDR3 length equals 14 residues. Germline assignment: CDR1 MNHNS and CDR2 SASEGT. The germline V and J ends were trimmed by 6 bases and 0 bases, with 9 bases remaining between them. The CDR3 DNA reads as TGTGCCAGCAGCGCGACAGTTAGCAATCAGCCCCAGCATTTT. Its translation is CASSATVSNQPQHF.

A remark on this clone: One junction end disagrees with the germline gene, perhaps due to a read error. The chain combines TRBV6-6 with TRBJ2-1; 13 nucleotides align to TRBD2. CDR1 MNHNY and CDR2 SVGAGI come from the germline V gene (reference sequence). CDR3 length: 13 amino acids. The CDR3 sequence: CGTGTSGNDEQFF. The CDR3 region has the DNA TGCGGGACCGGGACTAGCGGGAACGATGAGCAGTTCTTC.

This clone has only one observation. The rearrangement links TRBV29-1 to TRBJ2-7; no firm D call. The V end was cut by 3 bases, the J end by 0 bases, with 9 bases between. This CDR3 is built from 13 residues. Germline loops: CDR1 SQVTM, CDR2 ANQGSEA. The CDR3 protein is CSVDIPSSYEQYF. CDR3 sequence (DNA): TGCAGCGTTGATATCCCGAGCTCCTACGAGCAGTACTTC.

This chain joins TRBV9 and TRBJ2-1; TRBD2 matches 7 bases. V gave up 0 bases and J gave up 6 bases; unmatched junction bases: 3. The germline V gene encodes CDR1 SGDLS and CDR2 YYNGEE. The length of the CDR3 is 14 residues. DNA for the CDR3: TGTGCCAGCAGCGTAGACGGGAGGATCAATGAGCAGTTCTTC. Translated: CASSVDGRINEQFF.

The CDR3 DNA follows: TGTGCCAGCAGCTTAGGAGGGGCAGGGGGCTTAAATGAGCAGTTCTTC. It translates to CASSLGGAGGLNEQFF. This chain links TRBV7-2 with TRBJ2-1; 8 bases line up with TRBD1. CDR1 and CDR2 from the germline V gene are SGHTA and FQGNSA. The CDR3 loop spans 16 amino acids. Unmatched junction bases numbered 9, after V lost 1 base and J lost 7 bases.

The rearrangement uses TRBV9 and TRBJ2-1, with TRBD2 matching 8 bases. CDR3 size: 18 residues. V gave up 1 base and J gave up 1 base; unmatched junction bases: 10. Germline V lookup: CDR1 SGDLS, CDR2 YYNGEE. The CDR3 DNA sequence: TGTGCCAGCAGCGTATCCAGCGGGAGTATTCGGTCCTACAATGAGCAGTTCTTC. Its translation: CASSVSSGSIRSYNEQFF.

The chain employs TRBV5-1 and TRBJ2-7; D is uncertain. This CDR3 is 14 amino acids long. The ends were cut back, 0 bases at V and 2 bases at J, with 9 bases in the middle. Germline-derived CDR1 and CDR2 are SGHRS and YFSETQ. In nucleotides, the CDR3 is TGCGCCAGCAGCTTGGACACGCATACCTACGAGCAGTACTTC. Amino acids: CASSLDTHTYEQYF.